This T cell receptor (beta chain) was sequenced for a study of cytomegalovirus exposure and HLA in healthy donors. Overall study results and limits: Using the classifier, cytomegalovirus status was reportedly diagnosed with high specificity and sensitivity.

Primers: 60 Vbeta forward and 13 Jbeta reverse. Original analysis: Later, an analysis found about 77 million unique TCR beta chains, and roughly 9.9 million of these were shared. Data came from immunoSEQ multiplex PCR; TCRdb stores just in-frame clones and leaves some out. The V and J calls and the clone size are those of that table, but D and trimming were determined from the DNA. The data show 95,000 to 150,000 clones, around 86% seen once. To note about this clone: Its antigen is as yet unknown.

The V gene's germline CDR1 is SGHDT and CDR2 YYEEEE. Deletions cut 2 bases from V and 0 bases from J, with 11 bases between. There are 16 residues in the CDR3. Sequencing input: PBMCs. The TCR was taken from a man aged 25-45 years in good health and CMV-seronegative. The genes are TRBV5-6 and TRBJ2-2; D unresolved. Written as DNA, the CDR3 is TGTGCCAGCAGCTTTCTTGGCAGATCGAACACCGGGGAGCTGTTTTTT. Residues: CASSFLGRSNTGELFF.